This TCR beta chain was documented in a study of breast tumors, draining lymph nodes, adjacent tissues. Trimming stripped 0 bases from V and 9 bases from J, with 6 bases between. The CDR3 consists of 11 residues. Germline CDR1 reads DFQATT; CDR2 reads SNEGSKA (reference sequence). From the multiplex PCR reads, TCRdb called clonotypes with MiXCR, one entry per CDR3 protein. The sample holds 200,000 or so distinct CDR3 sequences, 25% to 40% seen once. This clonotype has ten or more counts. The lymph nodes were axillary draining lymph nodes from breast cancer patients. This chain links TRBV20-1 with TRBJ1-5, with D uncertain. This sequence originates from a female donor with breast cancer. Some clones in this sample may be carry-over from other donors' samples. Sample: axillary lymph node tissue. The CDR3 here is CSARDQRPQHF. CDR3 sequence (DNA): TGCAGTGCTAGAGATCAGAGGCCCCAGCATTTT.